This TCR beta chain was documented in a study of blood T cell repertoires in COVID-19. Data came from immunoSEQ multiplex PCR; TCRdb stores just in-frame clones and leaves some out. This sample carries around 250,000 clones, 83% of them seen once, and the ten largest clones take roughly 4.6%. Germline V gene sequence: CDR1 LNHNV, CDR2 YYDKDF (reference sequence). Deletions cut 5 bases from V and 4 bases from J, with 15 bases between. CDR3 length: 14 amino acids. This receptor was identified in a man between 60 and 70 years old who had recovered from COVID-19. This sequence joins TRBV15 and TRBJ2-7; D might be TRBD1 (6 bases). The sample comprised peripheral blood. DNA of the CDR3: TGTGCCACCAGCGGGGCAGGGGACCTTTACGAGCAGTACTTC. This sequence encodes CATSGAGDLYEQYF.